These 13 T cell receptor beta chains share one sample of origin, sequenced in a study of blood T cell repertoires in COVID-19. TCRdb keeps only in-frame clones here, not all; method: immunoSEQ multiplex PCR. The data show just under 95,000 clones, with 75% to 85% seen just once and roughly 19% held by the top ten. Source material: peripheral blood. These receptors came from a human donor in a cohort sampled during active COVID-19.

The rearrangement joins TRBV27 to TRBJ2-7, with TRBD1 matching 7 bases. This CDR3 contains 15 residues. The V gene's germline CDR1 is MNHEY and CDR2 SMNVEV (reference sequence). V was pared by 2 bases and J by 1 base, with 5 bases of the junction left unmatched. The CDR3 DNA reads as TGTGCCAGCAGTTTAAGGGGGCAAGGGTCCTACGAGCAGTACTTC. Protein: CASSLRGQGSYEQYF.

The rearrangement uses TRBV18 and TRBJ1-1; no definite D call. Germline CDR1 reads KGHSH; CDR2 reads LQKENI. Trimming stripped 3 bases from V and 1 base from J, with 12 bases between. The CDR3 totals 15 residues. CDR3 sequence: CASSPGGQPNTEAFF. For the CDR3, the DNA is TGTGCCAGCTCACCCGGTGGTCAACCGAACACTGAAGCTTTCTTT. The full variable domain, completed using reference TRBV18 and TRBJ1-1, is NAGVMQNPRHLVRRRGQEARLRCSPMKGHSHVYWYRQLPEEGLKFMVYLQKENIIDESGMPKERFSAEFPKEGPSILRIQQVVRGDSAAYFCASSPGGQPNTEAFFGQGTRLTVV.

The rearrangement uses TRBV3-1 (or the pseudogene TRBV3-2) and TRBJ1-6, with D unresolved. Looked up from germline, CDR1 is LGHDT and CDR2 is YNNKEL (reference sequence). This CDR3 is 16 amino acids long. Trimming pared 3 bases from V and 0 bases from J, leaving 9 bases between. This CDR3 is CASSQRLHSYNSPLHF. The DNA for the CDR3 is TGTGCCAGCAGCCAGCGACTGCACTCCTATAATTCACCCCTCCACTTT.

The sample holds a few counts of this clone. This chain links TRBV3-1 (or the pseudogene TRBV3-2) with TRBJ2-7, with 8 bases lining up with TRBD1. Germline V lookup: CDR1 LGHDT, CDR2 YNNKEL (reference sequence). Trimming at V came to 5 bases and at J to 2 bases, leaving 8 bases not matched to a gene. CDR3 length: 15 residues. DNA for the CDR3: TGTGCCAGCAGCTACGGGACAGGTACCCCCTACGAGCAGTACTTC. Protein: CASSYGTGTPYEQYF.

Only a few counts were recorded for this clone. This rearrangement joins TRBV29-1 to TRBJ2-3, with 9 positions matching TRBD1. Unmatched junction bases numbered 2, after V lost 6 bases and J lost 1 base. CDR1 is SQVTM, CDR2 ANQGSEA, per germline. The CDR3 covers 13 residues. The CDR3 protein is CSVGTGRTDTQYF. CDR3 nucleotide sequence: TGCAGCGTGGGGACAGGGCGCACAGATACGCAGTATTTT.

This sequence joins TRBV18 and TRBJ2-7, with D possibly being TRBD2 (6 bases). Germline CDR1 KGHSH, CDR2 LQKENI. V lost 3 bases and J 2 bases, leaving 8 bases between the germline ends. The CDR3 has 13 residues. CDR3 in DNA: TGTGCCAGCTCACCGGGAGGTCCCTACGAGCAGTACTTC. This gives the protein CASSPGGPYEQYF.

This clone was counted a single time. CDR3 DNA sequence: TGTGCCAGTAAAAAGAGGAACACTGAAGCTTTCTTT. It specifies CASKKRNTEAFF. The V and J genes are TRBV19 and TRBJ1-1, with unresolved D. Germline CDR1 and CDR2: LNHDA and SQIVND (reference sequence). Trimming removed 7 bases at V and 1 base at J, with 7 bases between. This CDR3 region has 12 residues.

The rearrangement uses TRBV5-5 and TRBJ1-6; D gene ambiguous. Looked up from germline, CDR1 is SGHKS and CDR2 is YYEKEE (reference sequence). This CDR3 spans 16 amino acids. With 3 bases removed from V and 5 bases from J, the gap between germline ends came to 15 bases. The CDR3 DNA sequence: TGTGCCAGCAGCTCCAACCCAGCGGTGGATAATTCACCCCTCCACTTT. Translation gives CASSSNPAVDNSPLHF.

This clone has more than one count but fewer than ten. The DNA of the CDR3 is TGTGCCTCAATGACAGGGTTCGCCTACACCTTC. Translation gives CASMTGFAYTF. This chain connects TRBV30 to TRBJ1-2, with 7 bases fitting TRBD1. V was pared by 7 bases and J by 10 bases, with 9 bases of the junction left unmatched. The CDR3 runs 11 residues. CDR1 and CDR2 (germline): GTSNPN, SVGIG (reference sequence).

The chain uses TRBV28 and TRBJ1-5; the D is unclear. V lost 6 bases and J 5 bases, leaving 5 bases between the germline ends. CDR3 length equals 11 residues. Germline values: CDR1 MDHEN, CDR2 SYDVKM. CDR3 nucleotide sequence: TGTGCCAGCAGAGGAGATCAGCCCCAGCATTTT. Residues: CASRGDQPQHF.

CDR3 coding DNA: TGTGCCAGCAGTTTATGTTTCCGTGACAGGGGGCATGTGGAGACCCAGTACTTC. Encoded protein: CASSLCFRDRGHVETQYF. This rearrangement joins TRBV28 to TRBJ2-5; TRBD1 matches at 10 bases. The junction had 12 bases not matched to a gene; V was cut back by 0 bases and J by 5 bases. This CDR3 region has 18 residues. Germline CDR1 is MDHEN and CDR2 is SYDVKM.

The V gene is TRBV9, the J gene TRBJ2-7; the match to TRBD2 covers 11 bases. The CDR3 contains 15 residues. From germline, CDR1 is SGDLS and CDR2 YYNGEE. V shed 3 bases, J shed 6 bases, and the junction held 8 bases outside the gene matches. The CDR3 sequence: CASSATTSGNGEQYF. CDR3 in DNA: TGTGCCAGCAGCGCCACGACTAGCGGGAACGGCGAGCAGTACTTC.

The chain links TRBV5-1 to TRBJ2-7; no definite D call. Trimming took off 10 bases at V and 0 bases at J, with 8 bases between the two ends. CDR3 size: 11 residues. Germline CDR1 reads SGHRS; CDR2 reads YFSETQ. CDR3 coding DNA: TGCGCCTCAACTAACTCCTACGAGCAGTACTTC. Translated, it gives CASTNSYEQYF.